This T cell receptor (beta chain) was retrieved from a study of identical twins. This clonotype has just a few counts. Its matching antigen is unknown. Germline values: CDR1 MGHRA, CDR2 YSYEKL. The CDR3 length is 15 residues. Deletions cut 2 bases from V and 6 bases from J, with 14 bases between. MiXCR was run by TCRdb on the 5' RACE reads, yielding one entry per CDR3 protein. The sample has around 370,000 distinct CDR3 sequences, approximately 8.8% seen once. The study's findings and limits: Models, which agreed with sharing between unrelated individuals, nonetheless underestimated the out-of-frame TCR alpha sharing seen in monozygotic twins. Potential partial confounding of zero-insertion analyses by invariant MAIT and iNKT cells was noted. Donors were not followed over many years; analysis was cross-sectional. Whereas memory repertoires showed no such difference, abundant cord blood beta clonotypes carried fewer insertions.

The sequenced sample consisted of naive T cells sorted from blood. The receptor was derived from a woman between 45 and 60 years old in good health. The chain employs TRBV4-1 and TRBJ2-1; a weak D match, TRBD2 (5 bases). This CDR3 reads CASSQRASLLNEQFF. The CDR3 nucleotides read TGCGCCAGCAGCCAAAGGGCTAGCCTTCTCAATGAGCAGTTCTTC.